This is a list of T cell receptor beta chains from one sample in a study of blood T cell repertoires in COVID-19. Here immunoSEQ multiplex PCR was the method, and the copy in TCRdb shows in-frame clones only, minus some. The table lists fewer than 200,000 clones, roughly 85% of them singletons. Sequenced material: PBMCs or T cells enriched from blood (not recorded which). Receptors were obtained from a woman aged 18 to 35 who had recovered from COVID-19. Each CDR3 is given with its conserved first and last residue. Each record gives: V gene, D gene, J gene, clone size, CDR3 protein, CDR3 DNA. The D gene is left open where the match is weak. Size tells how often a clone was seen (once, few, many) or the class of an expanded clone, and some rows leave it out.

v_gene: TRBV7-9
d_gene: NA
j_gene: TRBJ1-1
abundance: NA
CDR3aa: CASSLGGVGTEAFF
CDR3nt: TGTGCCAGCAGCTTAGGGGGGGTAGGCACTGAAGCTTTCTTT

v_gene: TRBV5-4
d_gene: NA
j_gene: TRBJ2-7
abundance: NA
CDR3aa: CASSLEIGRTYEQYF
CDR3nt: TGTGCCAGCAGCTTGGAAATTGGCAGAACCTACGAGCAGTACTTC

v_gene: TRBV28
d_gene: TRBD2
j_gene: TRBJ2-2
abundance: NA
CDR3aa: CASRGSLGTSGTNTGELFF
CDR3nt: TGTGCCAGCAGAGGATCCCTTGGGACTAGCGGGACGAACACCGGGGAGCTGTTTTTT

v_gene: TRBV6-5
d_gene: TRBD1
j_gene: TRBJ1-4
abundance: few
CDR3aa: CASRDRGRKDEKLFF
CDR3nt: TGTGCCAGCCGGGACAGGGGGCGAAAGGATGAAAAACTGTTTTTT

v_gene: TRBV4-1
d_gene: NA
j_gene: TRBJ2-3
abundance: NA
CDR3aa: CASSQGDVGTRGDTQYF
CDR3nt: TGCGCCAGCAGCCAAGGTGACGTCGGGACCCGGGGGGATACGCAGTATTTT

v_gene: TRBV24-1
d_gene: NA
j_gene: TRBJ1-5
abundance: NA
CDR3aa: CATSGGTDNQPQHF
CDR3nt: TGTGCCACCAGTGGCGGGACGGATAATCAGCCCCAGCATTTT

v_gene: TRBV6-1
d_gene: TRBD1
j_gene: TRBJ1-2
abundance: NA
CDR3aa: CASSEQGTVGYTF
CDR3nt: TGTGCCAGCAGTGAACAAGGGACAGTCGGCTACACCTTC

v_gene: TRBV9
d_gene: TRBD2
j_gene: TRBJ2-1
abundance: NA
CDR3aa: CASSSPAGEEQFF
CDR3nt: TGTGCCAGCAGCAGCCCAGCGGGGGAAGAGCAGTTCTTC

v_gene: TRBV28
d_gene: TRBD1
j_gene: TRBJ2-7
abundance: NA
CDR3aa: CASRGSVGQLDYEQYF
CDR3nt: TGTGCCAGCAGAGGGTCGGTGGGACAGCTAGACTACGAGCAGTACTTC

v_gene: TRBV18
d_gene: NA
j_gene: TRBJ1-5
abundance: NA
CDR3aa: CASSPEQVQNQPQHF
CDR3nt: TGTGCCAGCTCACCAGAGCAGGTCCAGAATCAGCCCCAGCATTTT

v_gene: TRBV24-1
d_gene: TRBD2
j_gene: TRBJ2-5
abundance: NA
CDR3aa: CATSDPLAGGAQETQYF
CDR3nt: TGTGCCACCAGTGACCCCCTAGCGGGAGGCGCTCAAGAGACCCAGTACTTC

v_gene: TRBV27
d_gene: NA
j_gene: TRBJ2-7
abundance: NA
CDR3aa: CASSLSHADYEQYF
CDR3nt: TGTGCCAGCAGCCTGAGCCACGCGGACTACGAGCAGTACTTC

v_gene: TRBV6-5
d_gene: NA
j_gene: TRBJ2-7
abundance: NA
CDR3aa: CASSYGAWQYF
CDR3nt: TGTGCCAGCAGTTACGGAGCTTGGCAGTACTTC

v_gene: TRBV7-8
d_gene: NA
j_gene: TRBJ2-7
abundance: NA
CDR3aa: CASSSHRVGHRASEQYF
CDR3nt: TGTGCCAGCAGCTCGCATAGAGTGGGACACCGCGCCTCCGAGCAGTACTTC

v_gene: TRBV5-1
d_gene: TRBD2
j_gene: TRBJ2-3
abundance: NA
CDR3aa: CASSSGLAGVSDTQYF
CDR3nt: TGCGCCAGCAGCTCCGGACTAGCGGGAGTTTCAGATACGCAGTATTTT

v_gene: TRBV2
d_gene: TRBD2
j_gene: TRBJ2-7
abundance: NA
CDR3aa: CASSEGGSTYEQYF
CDR3nt: TGTGCCAGCAGTGAGGGGGGGTCTACCTACGAGCAGTACTTC

v_gene: TRBV25-1
d_gene: TRBD1
j_gene: TRBJ2-7
abundance: NA
CDR3aa: CASSNQSGQGGEQYF
CDR3nt: TGTGCCAGCAGCAACCAATCGGGACAGGGGGGGGAGCAGTACTTC

v_gene: TRBV5-1
d_gene: NA
j_gene: TRBJ2-2
abundance: NA
CDR3aa: CASSLEGQWGNIGELFF
CDR3nt: TGCGCCAGCAGCTTGGAAGGGCAGTGGGGCAACATCGGGGAGCTGTTTTTT

v_gene: TRBV11-2
d_gene: TRBD1
j_gene: TRBJ2-2
abundance: NA
CDR3aa: CASSSRGRTNTGELFF
CDR3nt: TGTGCCAGCAGCTCCAGGGGGCGGACGAACACCGGGGAGCTGTTTTTT

v_gene: TRBV28
d_gene: TRBD2
j_gene: TRBJ2-2
abundance: NA
CDR3aa: CATIPPLAGTGELFF
CDR3nt: TGTGCCACCATCCCGCCGCTAGCGGGCACCGGGGAGCTGTTTTTT

v_gene: TRBV5-6
d_gene: TRBD1
j_gene: TRBJ1-6
abundance: NA
CDR3aa: CASSSDRVLEFYNSPLHF
CDR3nt: TGTGCCAGCAGCTCCGACAGGGTACTTGAATTCTATAATTCACCCCTCCACTTT

v_gene: TRBV9
d_gene: NA
j_gene: TRBJ2-5
abundance: NA
CDR3aa: CASSAANQETQYF
CDR3nt: TGTGCCAGCAGTGCCGCGAATCAAGAGACCCAGTACTTC

v_gene: TRBV30
d_gene: NA
j_gene: TRBJ1-1
abundance: NA
CDR3aa: CAWSRGFNTEAFF
CDR3nt: TGTGCCTGGAGTAGAGGGTTTAACACTGAAGCTTTCTTT